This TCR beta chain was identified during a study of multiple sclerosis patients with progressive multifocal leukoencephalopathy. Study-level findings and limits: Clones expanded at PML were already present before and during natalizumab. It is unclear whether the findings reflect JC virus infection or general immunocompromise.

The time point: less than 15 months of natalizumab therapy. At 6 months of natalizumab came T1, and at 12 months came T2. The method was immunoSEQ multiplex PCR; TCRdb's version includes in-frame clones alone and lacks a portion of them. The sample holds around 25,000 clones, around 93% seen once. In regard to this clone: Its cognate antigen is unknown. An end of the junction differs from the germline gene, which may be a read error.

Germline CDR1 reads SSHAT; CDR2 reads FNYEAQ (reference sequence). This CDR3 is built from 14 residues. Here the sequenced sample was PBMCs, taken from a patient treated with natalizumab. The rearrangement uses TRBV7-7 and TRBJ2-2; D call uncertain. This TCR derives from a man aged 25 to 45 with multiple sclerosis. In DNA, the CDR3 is TGTGCTAGCAGCTTTGGGCAGAACACCGGGGAGCTGTTTTTT. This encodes CASSFGQNTGELFF. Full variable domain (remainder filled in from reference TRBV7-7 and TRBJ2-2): GAGVSQSPRYKVTKRGQDVTLRCDPISSHATLYWYQQALGQGPEFLTYFNYEAQPDKSGLPSDRFSAERPEGSISTLTIQRTEQRDSAMYRCASSFGQNTGELFFGEGSRLTVL.